Listed here are 5 T cell receptor beta chains from one sample, sequenced in a study of blood T cell repertoires in COVID-19. Data came from immunoSEQ multiplex PCR; TCRdb stores just in-frame clones and leaves some out. The sample shows around 110,000 clones, 84% of them seen only once. Sequencing was performed on peripheral blood. These receptors all come from a human donor in a cohort sampled during active COVID-19.

V and J are TRBV7-6 and TRBJ2-3; D perhaps matches TRBD2 (6 bases). Germline V CDR1 and CDR2: SGHVS, FNYEAQ. V was shortened by 5 bases and J by 5 bases, with 14 bases between the two germline ends. The CDR3 is 14 residues long. The DNA for the CDR3 is TGTGCCAGCAGCGTTGGCGGGGAAGGAGATACGCAGTATTTT. Translated, it gives CASSVGGEGDTQYF.

The V call is TRBV5-1, the J call TRBJ2-1, with D possibly being TRBD1 (5 bases). CDR3 length: 15 amino acids. The V gene's germline CDR1 is SGHRS and CDR2 YFSETQ. V was clipped by 1 base and J by 7 bases, with 15 bases between them. The CDR3 region is CASSLQGTGGNEQFF. For the CDR3, the DNA is TGCGCCAGCAGCTTGCAGGGAACGGGTGGAAATGAGCAGTTCTTC.

This rearrangement joins TRBV7-2 to TRBJ2-7; 8 nucleotides line up with TRBD1. Germline CDR1 and CDR2: SGHTA and FQGNSA. This CDR3 region has 14 residues. The V segment lost 5 bases and the J segment 1 base; nucleotides outside the gene matches: 4. In nucleotides, the CDR3 is TGTGCCAGCAGCGCTAGGACAGGGTCCTACGAGCAGTACTTC. Residues: CASSARTGSYEQYF.

The genes are TRBV6-2 or TRBV6-3 and TRBJ2-7, with 9 bases aligning to TRBD1. J lost 11 bases, V lost 4 bases, and 3 bases had no gene match. Per germline, CDR1 MNHEY and CDR2 SVGEGT. There are 11 residues in the CDR3. As DNA, the CDR3 is TGTGCCAGCAGTTCTACAGGGGGCAAGTACTTC. The encoded protein is CASSSTGGKYF.

The chain uses TRBV28 and TRBJ2-1; 8 bases are shared with TRBD2. This CDR3 has 15 amino acids. Losses at the gene ends were 5 bases for V and 0 bases for J; bases not matched to a gene: 3. From germline, CDR1 is MDHEN and CDR2 SYDVKM. The CDR3 sequence: CASSLAGGSYNEQFF. CDR3 nucleotide sequence: TGTGCCAGCAGTCTCGCGGGAGGCTCCTACAATGAGCAGTTCTTC. The variable domain in full, completed from reference TRBV28 and TRBJ2-1, reads DVKVTQSSRYLVKRTGEKVFLECVQDMDHENMFWYRQDPGLGLRLIYFSYDVKMKEKGDIPEGYSVSREKKERFSLILESASTNQTSMYLCASSLAGGSYNEQFFGPGTRLTVL.